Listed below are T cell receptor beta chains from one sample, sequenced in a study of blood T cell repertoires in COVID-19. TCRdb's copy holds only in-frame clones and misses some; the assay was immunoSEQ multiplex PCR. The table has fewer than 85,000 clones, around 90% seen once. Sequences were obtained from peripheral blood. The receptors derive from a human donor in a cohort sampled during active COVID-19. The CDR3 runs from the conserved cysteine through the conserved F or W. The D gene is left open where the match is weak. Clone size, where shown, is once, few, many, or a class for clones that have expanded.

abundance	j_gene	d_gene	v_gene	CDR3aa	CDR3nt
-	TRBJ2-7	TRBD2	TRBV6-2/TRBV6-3	CASSYSTSGVSYEQYF	TGTGCCAGCAGTTACTCGACTAGCGGGGTTTCCTACGAGCAGTACTTC
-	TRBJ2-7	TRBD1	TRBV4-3	CASSQEGTGSYEQYF	TGCGCCAGCAGCCAAGAGGGGACAGGGTCCTACGAGCAGTACTTC
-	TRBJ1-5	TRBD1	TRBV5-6	CASSLTKGTAYNQPQHF	TGTGCCAGCAGCTTGACTAAGGGGACAGCCTATAATCAGCCCCAGCATTTT
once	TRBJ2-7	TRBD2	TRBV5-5	CASSSAQTSVYSYEQYF	TGTGCCAGCAGTTCAGCTCAGACTAGCGTATACTCCTACGAGCAGTACTTC
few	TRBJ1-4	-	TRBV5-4	CAGGVQGSEKLFF	TGTGCCGGGGGCGTACAGGGAAGCGAAAAACTGTTTTTT
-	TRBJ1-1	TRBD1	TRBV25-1	CASSDNRGGNTEAFF	TGTGCCAGCAGTGACAACAGGGGCGGGAACACTGAAGCTTTCTTT
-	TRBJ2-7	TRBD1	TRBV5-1	CASSLGTGGYEQYF	TGCGCCAGCAGCTTGGGTACAGGGGGCTACGAGCAGTACTTC
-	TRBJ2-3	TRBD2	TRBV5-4	CASSLELTSGGRVDTQYF	TGTGCCAGCAGCTTGGAGCTAACTAGCGGGGGTAGAGTAGATACGCAGTATTTT
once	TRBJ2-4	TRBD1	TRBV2	CASRGDRGTKNIQYF	TGTGCCAGCAGGGGAGACAGGGGAACCAAAAACATTCAGTACTTC
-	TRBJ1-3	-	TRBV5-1	CASSLVTGGETGNTIYF	TGCGCCAGCAGCTTGGTTACGGGGGGCGAAACCGGAAACACCATATATTTT
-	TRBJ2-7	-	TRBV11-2	CASSLVRGGYEQYF	TGTGCCAGCAGCTTAGTGCGGGGAGGCTACGAGCAGTACTTC
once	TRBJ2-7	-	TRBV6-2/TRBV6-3	CASSYPGGLSYEQYF	TGTGCCAGCAGTTACCCCGGCGGACTCTCCTACGAGCAGTACTTC
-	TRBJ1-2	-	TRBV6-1	CASSDRGLGYGYTF	TGTGCCAGCAGTGACAGGGGATTGGGCTATGGCTACACCTTC
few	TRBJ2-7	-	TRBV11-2	CASSSALGVSSYEQYF	TGTGCCAGCAGCTCCGCGTTGGGAGTTAGCTCCTACGAGCAGTACTTC
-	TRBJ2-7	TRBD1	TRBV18	CASSPRTGDTYEQYF	TGTGCCAGCTCACCGAGGACAGGGGACACCTACGAGCAGTACTTC
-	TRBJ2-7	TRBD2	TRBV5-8	CASSLGGTSGGAYEQYF	TGTGCCAGCAGCTTGGGCGGGACTAGCGGGGGAGCCTACGAGCAGTACTTC
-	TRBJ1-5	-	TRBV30	CAWTSPAAGPFGQPQHF	TGTGCCTGGACCTCCCCGGCCGCAGGGCCTTTTGGTCAGCCCCAGCATTTT
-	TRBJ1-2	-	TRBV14	CASSQLNYGYTF	TGTGCCAGCAGCCAACTTAACTATGGCTACACCTTC
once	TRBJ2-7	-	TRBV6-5	CAAAGTLYEQYF	TGTGCCGCGGCGGGTACTCTCTACGAGCAGTACTTC
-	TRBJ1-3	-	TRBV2	CAGKDRTSGNTIYF	TGTGCCGGAAAAGACAGAACCTCTGGAAACACCATATATTTT
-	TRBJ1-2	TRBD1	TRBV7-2	CASSLTRDRVYYGYTF	TGTGCCAGCAGCTTAACCCGGGACAGGGTGTACTATGGCTACACCTTC
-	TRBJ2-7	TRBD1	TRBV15	CATSRESGTGAEQYF	TGTGCCACCAGCAGAGAGTCCGGGACAGGGGCCGAGCAGTACTTC
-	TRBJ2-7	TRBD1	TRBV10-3	CAIRSPDRESSYEQYF	TGTGCCATCAGGTCCCCAGACAGGGAAAGCTCCTACGAGCAGTACTTC
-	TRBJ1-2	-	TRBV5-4	CASSLGDRNYGYTF	TGTGCCAGCAGCTTGGGCGACAGAAATTATGGCTACACCTTC
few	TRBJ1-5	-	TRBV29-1	CSVAPGGNQPQHF	TGCAGCGTTGCTCCAGGGGGCAATCAGCCCCAGCATTTT
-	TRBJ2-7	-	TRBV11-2	CASSQSPGYEQYF	TGTGCCAGCAGTCAGAGTCCAGGTTACGAGCAGTACTTC
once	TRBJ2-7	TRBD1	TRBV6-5	CASSYSQTGGSYEQYF	TGTGCCAGCAGTTACTCGCAGACAGGGGGCTCCTACGAGCAGTACTTC
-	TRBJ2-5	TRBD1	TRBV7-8	CASSPDGTGPQETQYF	TGTGCCAGCAGCCCTGACGGGACAGGTCCCCAAGAGACCCAGTACTTC
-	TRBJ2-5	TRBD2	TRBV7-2	CASSLAGGKETQYF	TGTGCCAGCAGCTTAGCGGGGGGGAAAGAGACCCAGTACTTC
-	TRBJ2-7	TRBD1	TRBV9	CASSFRTGSNEQYF	TGTGCCAGCAGCTTTCGGACAGGGTCTAACGAGCAGTACTTC
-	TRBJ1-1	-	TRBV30	CAWSYTGNTEAFF	TGTGCCTGGAGTTACACAGGGAATACTGAAGCTTTCTTT
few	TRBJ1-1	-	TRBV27	CASSFGGNTEAFF	TGTGCCAGCAGTTTCGGGGGGAACACTGAAGCTTTCTTT
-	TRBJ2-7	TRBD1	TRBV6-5	CASRPTGGGYEQYF	TGTGCCAGCAGACCTACAGGGGGAGGATACGAGCAGTACTTC
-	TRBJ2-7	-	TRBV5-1	CASSLATQGYEQYF	TGCGCCAGCAGCTTGGCTACACAGGGCTACGAGCAGTACTTC
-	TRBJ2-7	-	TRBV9	CASSEGSGDYEQYF	TGTGCCAGCAGCGAGGGATCCGGGGACTACGAGCAGTACTTC
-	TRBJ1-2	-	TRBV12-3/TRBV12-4	CASSLGGGGYTF	TGTGCCAGCAGTTTGGGGGGAGGTGGCTACACCTTC
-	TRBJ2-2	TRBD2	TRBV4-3	CASSPRGSGGPFLNTGELFF	TGCGCCAGCAGCCCCCGGGGTAGCGGGGGCCCTTTTCTTAACACCGGGGAGCTGTTTTTT
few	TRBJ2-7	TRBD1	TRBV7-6	CASSFGTGPYEQYF	TGTGCCAGCAGCTTCGGGACAGGACCTTACGAGCAGTACTTC
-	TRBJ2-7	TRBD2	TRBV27	CASSLSPPSGGRFYEQYF	TGTGCCAGCAGTTTATCCCCTCCGTCGGGGGGGCGCTTCTACGAGCAGTACTTC
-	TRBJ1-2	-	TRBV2	CASSLERAVWGYTF	TGTGCCAGCAGCCTAGAGAGGGCCGTCTGGGGCTACACCTTC